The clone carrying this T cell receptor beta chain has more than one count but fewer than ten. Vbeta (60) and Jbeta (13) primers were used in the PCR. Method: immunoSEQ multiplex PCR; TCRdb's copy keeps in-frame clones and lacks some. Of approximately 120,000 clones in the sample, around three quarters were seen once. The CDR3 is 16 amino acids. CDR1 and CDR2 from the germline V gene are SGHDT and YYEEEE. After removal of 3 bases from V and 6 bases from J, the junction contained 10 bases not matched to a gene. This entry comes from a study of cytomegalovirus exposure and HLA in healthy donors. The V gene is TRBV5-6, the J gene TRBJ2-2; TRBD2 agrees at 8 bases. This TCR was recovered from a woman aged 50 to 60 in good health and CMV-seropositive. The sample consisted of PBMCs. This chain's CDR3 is CASSSTSGTRAGELFF. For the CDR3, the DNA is TGTGCCAGCAGCTCGACGAGCGGGACTAGAGCCGGGGAGCTGTTTTTT.